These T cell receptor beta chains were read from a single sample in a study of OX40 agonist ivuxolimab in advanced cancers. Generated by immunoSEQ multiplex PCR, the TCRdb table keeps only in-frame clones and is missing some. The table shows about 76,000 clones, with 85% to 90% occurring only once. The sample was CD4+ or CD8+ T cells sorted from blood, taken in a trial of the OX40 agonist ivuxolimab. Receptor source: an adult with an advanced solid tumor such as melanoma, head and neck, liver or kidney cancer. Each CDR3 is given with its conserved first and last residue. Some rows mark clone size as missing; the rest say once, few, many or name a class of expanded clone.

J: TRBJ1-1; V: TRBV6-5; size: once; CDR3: CASSYKGGGRNTEAFF
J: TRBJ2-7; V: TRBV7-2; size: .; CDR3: CASSSGWVREGQYF
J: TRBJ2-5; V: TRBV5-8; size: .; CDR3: CASSSRGTGMETQYF
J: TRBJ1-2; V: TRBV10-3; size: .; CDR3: CATQTGGANGYTF
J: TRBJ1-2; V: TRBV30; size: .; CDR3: CAWSRDRGLYGYTF
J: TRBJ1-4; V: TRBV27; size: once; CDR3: CASAYLPGQGEKLFF
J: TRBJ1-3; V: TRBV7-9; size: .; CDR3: CASSLGPGRTGNTIYF
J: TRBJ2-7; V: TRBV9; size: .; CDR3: CASSVQAGTLPYEQYF
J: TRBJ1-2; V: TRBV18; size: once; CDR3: CASSFPGVFNYGYTF
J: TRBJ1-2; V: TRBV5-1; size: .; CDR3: CASSLDRGRDYGYTF
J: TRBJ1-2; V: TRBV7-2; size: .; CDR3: CASSRESVGIYGYTF
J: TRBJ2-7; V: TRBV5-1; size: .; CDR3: CASSLGSGSHDEQYF
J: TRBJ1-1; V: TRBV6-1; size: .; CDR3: CASSATVNTEAFF
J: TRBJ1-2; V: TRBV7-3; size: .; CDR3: CASSQGGQNYGYTF
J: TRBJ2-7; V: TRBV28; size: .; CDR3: CASSWTDDYEQYF
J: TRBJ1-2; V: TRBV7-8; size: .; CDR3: CASSFPSYGYTF
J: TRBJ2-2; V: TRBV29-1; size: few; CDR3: CSVAPTSGSVTGELFF
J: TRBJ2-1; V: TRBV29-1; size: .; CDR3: CSGDRGYNEQFF
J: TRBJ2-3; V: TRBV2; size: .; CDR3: CAREGDTQYF
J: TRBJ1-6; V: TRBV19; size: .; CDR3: CASSHGSSSYNSPLHF
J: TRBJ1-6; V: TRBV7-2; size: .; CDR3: CASSSRGRENSPLHF
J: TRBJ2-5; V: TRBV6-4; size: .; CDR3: CASSGSGQGFQETQYF
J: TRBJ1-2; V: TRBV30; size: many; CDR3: CAGSRTVGYYGYTF
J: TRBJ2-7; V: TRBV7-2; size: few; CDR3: CASSWDRGKSYEQYF
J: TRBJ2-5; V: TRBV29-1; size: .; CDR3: CSVAAGGGQETQYF
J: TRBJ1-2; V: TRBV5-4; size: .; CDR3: CASSLEGTYGYTF
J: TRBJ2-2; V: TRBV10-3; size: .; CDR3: CAISESSGTYRTGELFF
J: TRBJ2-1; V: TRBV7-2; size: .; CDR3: CASTFKNEQFF
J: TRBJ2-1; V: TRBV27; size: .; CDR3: CASTLGLAGNYNEQFF
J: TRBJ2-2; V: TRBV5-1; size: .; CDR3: CASSETGQGPGELFF
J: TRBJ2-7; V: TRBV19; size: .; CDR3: CASSIQGASYEQYF
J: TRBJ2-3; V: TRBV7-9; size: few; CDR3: CASSLLTGPDTQYF